Sequencing of this T cell receptor (beta chain) was carried out in a study of T cells expressing NK-cell markers (dated by TCRdb to 2020 to 2022). About the investigation overall: In sorted CD3+CD56+NKG2C+, CD3+CD56+NKG2C- and CD3+CD56-NKG2C+ T-cell subsets from 7 or 8 donors, TCR beta-chain repertoires were profiled. Among the eight sequenced donors, only one was HCMV-seronegative, while the other seven were HCMV-seropositive. All eight donors whose samples were sequenced were randomly selected healthy volunteers, three of them men and five women. Illumina HiSeq 2000/2500, MiSeq or NextSeq was used to sequence libraries as 2 x 150 bp reads.

Regarding this clonotype: This receptor's antigen is unknown.

HCMV serostatus was determined by detecting HCMV-specific IgG in serum with a commercial ELISA kit. Ficoll density gradient centrifugation was used to isolate peripheral blood mononuclear cells from blood. Instrument used: Illumina HiSeq 2000. TCR beta cDNA libraries were made by 5'RACE template switching that added a universal primer site and unique molecular identifiers. cDNA synthesis was primed from the TCR beta constant segment, followed by two successive PCR amplification steps. The authors' pipeline ran thus. MIGEC was used to demultiplex reads and group the reads by UMI, and MiTCR was used to assemble and quantify clonotypes. Only TCR cDNA sequences supported by at least two reads were kept to exclude erroneous sequences. Downstream repertoire analysis used the tcR package, and clonotypes were matched across fractions by CDR3 nucleotide sequence plus V segment. VDJmatch was used to annotate antigen specificity against VDJdb, with one amino acid substitution in CDR3 allowed. Reprocessed by TCRdb, the reads give a single entry per CDR3 protein sequence, without DNA. The V and J calls were determined by TCRdb, not by the authors. This specimen's table enumerates hundreds of thousands of distinct CDR3 sequences. Together, the top ten hold around 4% of the sample.

In the germline V gene, CDR1 corresponds to SGHRS and CDR2 to YFSETQ. From its cysteine to its phenylalanine, the CDR3 spans 15 amino acids. No DNA appears here. Results and caveats for the whole study, not just this receptor: Whether the expanded NKG2C-expressing T cell clones were specific for HCMV antigens was left unclear. Those dominant clonotypes were again the most abundant among CD3+CD56-NKG2C+ cells in a handful of donors, at about 28.3-60.1%. In a handful of donors, the dominant CD3+CD56+NKG2C+ clonotypes were among the top 10 CD8+ clonotypes and accounted for roughly 1.0-7.5% of CD8+ T cells.

Sequencing was done on a sample of blood T cells: a sorted CD56 or NKG2C T cell subset, CD4+ or CD8+ T cells, or bulk PBMC T cells (not recorded which). This receptor was obtained from a woman between 18 and 70 years old in good health. In this chain, TRBV5-1 is recombined with TRBJ2-2. This receptor has the CDR3 CASSLVVGSSGELFF.